The 5 T cell receptor beta chains presented below share a single source sample, sequenced in a study of T cell clonality in common variable immunodeficiency. Study observations and caveats: Fewer deletions and N-nucleotide insertions were reportedly seen in common variable immunodeficiency TCR beta sequences.

Clones were read by immunoSEQ multiplex PCR, and TCRdb kept only the in-frame ones, dropping some. The repertoire consists of about 17,000 clones, none detected only once. Their recognized antigens are unknown. The sample was peripheral blood mononuclear cells. The source of these receptors is a human donor with common variable immunodeficiency.

Concerning this clone: The CDR3 end lies 3 residues beyond the end of the read and is filled in from the germline J gene. The chain combines TRBV7-6 with TRBJ2-5; 8 nucleotides agree with TRBD1. The V segment lost 6 bases and the J segment 1 base; nucleotides outside the gene matches: 4. There are 14 residues in the CDR3. The germline gives CDR1 SGHVS, CDR2 FNYEAQ. The sequenced part of the CDR3 DNA is TGTGCCAGCAGTTTTGACAGGGGCCAAGAGACC. This translates into CASSFDRGQET. The whole CDR3 protein reads CASSFDRGQETQYF.

In its sample, this clone was seen many times. From the germline J gene comes the end of the CDR3, since the read stops 3 residues before it. This sequence joins TRBV19 and TRBJ1-1, with no clear D. This CDR3 contains 13 residues. Deletions cut 5 bases from V and 3 bases from J, with 10 bases between. The germline CDR1 and CDR2 sequences are LNHDA and SQIVND (reference sequence). The CDR3 DNA, read in part, is TGTGCCAGTAGTTTGAGGTTGGACACTGAA. It yields the protein CASSLRLDTE. The entire CDR3 reads CASSLRLDTEAFF.

At least ten counts were recorded for this clone. The missing CDR3 end, 3 residues past where the read stops, is filled in from the germline J gene. This chain connects TRBV19 to TRBJ2-7, with 10 bases fitting TRBD1. This CDR3 has 14 amino acids. Germline trimming cut 4 bases from V and 4 bases from J; bases unmatched to any gene: 4. Germline values: CDR1 LNHDA, CDR2 SQIVND (reference sequence). The CDR3 here is CASSTGTGAYEQYF. CDR3 DNA (partial): TGTGCCAGTAGTACCGGGACAGGGGCTTACGAG.

This clone is medium-sized (0.01 to 0.1%) in the sample. The CDR3 goes on 3 residues after the read ends, and that part is filled in from the germline J gene. The gene calls are TRBV19 and TRBJ2-1, with TRBD2 as a possible D gene (5 bases). This CDR3 has 17 amino acids. The V end lost 5 bases, the J end lost 0 bases, and 17 bases lay between the germline ends. Germline V gene sequence: CDR1 LNHDA, CDR2 SQIVND (reference sequence). The CDR3 sequence is CASSPRAGGTSYNEQFF. CDR3 DNA, as far as it was read: TGTGCCAGTAGTCCCCGTGCGGGCGGAACCTCCTACAATGAG.

In the case of this clone: The sequenced fragment ends 3 residues before the CDR3 boundary, so the rest is inferred from the germline J gene. The V and J genes are TRBV6-2 or TRBV6-3 and TRBJ2-1; 10 positions match TRBD1. V gave up 4 bases and J gave up 3 bases; unmatched junction bases: 9. The CDR3 has 17 residues. CDR1 and CDR2 (germline): MNHEY, SVGEGT. The sequenced part of the CDR3 DNA is TGTGCCAGCAGTTCCCGCCCGGGACAGGGGATCTACAATGAG. Its translation: CASSSRPGQGIYNE. The whole CDR3 protein reads CASSSRPGQGIYNEQFF.